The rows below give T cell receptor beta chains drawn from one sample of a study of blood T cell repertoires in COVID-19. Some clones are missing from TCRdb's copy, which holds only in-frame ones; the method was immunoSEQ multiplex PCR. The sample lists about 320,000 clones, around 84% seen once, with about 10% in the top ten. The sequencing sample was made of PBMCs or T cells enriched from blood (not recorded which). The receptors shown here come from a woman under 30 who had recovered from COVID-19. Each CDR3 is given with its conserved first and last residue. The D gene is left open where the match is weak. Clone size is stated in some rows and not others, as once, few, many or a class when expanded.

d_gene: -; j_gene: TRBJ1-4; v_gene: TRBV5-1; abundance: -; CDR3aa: CASSSPDGANEKLFF; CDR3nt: TGCGCCAGCAGTTCCCCCGACGGAGCTAATGAAAAACTGTTTTTT
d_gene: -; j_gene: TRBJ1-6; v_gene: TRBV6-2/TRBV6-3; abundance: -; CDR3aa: CASSYNSNSPLHF; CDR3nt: TGTGCCAGCAGTTACAACAGTAATTCACCCCTCCACTTT
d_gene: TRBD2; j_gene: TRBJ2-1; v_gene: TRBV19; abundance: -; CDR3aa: CASSFGRLTGGGLGHEQFF; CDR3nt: TGTGCCAGTAGTTTCGGACGGCTTACGGGAGGAGGCTTGGGTCATGAGCAGTTCTTC
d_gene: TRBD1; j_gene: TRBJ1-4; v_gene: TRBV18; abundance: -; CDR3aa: CASSPGDSQKLFF; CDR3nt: TGTGCCAGCTCACCTGGGGACAGTCAAAAACTGTTTTTT
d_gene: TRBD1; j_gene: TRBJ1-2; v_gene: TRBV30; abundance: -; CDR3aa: CAWWWTGGYGYTF; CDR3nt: TGTGCCTGGTGGTGGACAGGGGGATATGGCTACACCTTC
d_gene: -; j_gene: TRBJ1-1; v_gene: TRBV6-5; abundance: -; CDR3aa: CASSQSGDDTEAFF; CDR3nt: TGTGCCAGCAGCCAATCAGGGGACGACACTGAAGCTTTCTTT
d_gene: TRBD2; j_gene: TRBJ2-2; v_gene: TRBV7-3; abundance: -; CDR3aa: CASSPQVREGTGELFF; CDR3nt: TGTGCCAGCAGCCCCCAAGTCAGGGAGGGAACCGGGGAGCTGTTTTTT
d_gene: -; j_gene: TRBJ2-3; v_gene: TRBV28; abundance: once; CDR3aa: CASSLYYGGFYTDTQYF; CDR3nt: TGTGCCAGCAGTTTATATTACGGCGGATTCTACACAGATACGCAGTATTTT
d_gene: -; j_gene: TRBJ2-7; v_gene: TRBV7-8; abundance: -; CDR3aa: CASSLDYYEQYF; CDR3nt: TGTGCCAGCAGCCTGGACTACTACGAGCAGTACTTC
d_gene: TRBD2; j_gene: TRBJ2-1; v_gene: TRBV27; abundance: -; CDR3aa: CATGLAVYNEQFF; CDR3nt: TGTGCCACGGGACTAGCGGTCTACAATGAGCAGTTCTTC
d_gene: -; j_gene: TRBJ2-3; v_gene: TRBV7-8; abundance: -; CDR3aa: CASSLESAGTGTDTQYF; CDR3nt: TGTGCCAGCAGCTTAGAATCTGCGGGGACAGGCACAGATACGCAGTATTTT
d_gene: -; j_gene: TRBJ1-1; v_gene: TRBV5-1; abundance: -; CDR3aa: CASSSILQGDNTEAFF; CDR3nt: TGCGCCAGCAGCTCCATCCTACAGGGTGACAACACTGAAGCTTTCTTT
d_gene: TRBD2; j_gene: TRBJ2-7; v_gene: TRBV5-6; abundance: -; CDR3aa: CASSLESGGLPREQYF; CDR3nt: TGTGCCAGCAGCTTGGAGTCGGGGGGGCTCCCGAGGGAGCAGTACTTC
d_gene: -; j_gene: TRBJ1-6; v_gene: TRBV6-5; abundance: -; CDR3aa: CASKDSRGDNSPLHF; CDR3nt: TGTGCCAGCAAGGACAGCCGAGGGGATAATTCACCCCTCCACTTT
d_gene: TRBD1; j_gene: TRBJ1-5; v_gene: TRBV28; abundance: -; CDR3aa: CASSSSGTGGHSNQPQHF; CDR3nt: TGTGCCAGCAGTTCGTCCGGGACAGGGGGTCATAGCAATCAGCCCCAGCATTTT
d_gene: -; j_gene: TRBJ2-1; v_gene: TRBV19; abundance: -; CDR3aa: CASSPYPRGPSYNEQFF; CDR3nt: TGTGCCAGTAGTCCTTATCCCCGGGGTCCCTCCTACAATGAGCAGTTCTTC
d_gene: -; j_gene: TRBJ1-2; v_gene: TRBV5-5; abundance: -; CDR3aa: CASSETGLYGYTF; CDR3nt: TGTGCCAGCAGCGAAACAGGGCTGTATGGCTACACCTTC
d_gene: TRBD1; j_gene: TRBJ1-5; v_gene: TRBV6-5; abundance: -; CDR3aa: CASRRDRGSNQPQHF; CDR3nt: TGTGCCAGCAGGCGGGACAGGGGTAGCAATCAGCCCCAGCATTTT
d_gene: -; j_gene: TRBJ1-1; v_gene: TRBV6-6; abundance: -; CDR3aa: CASSRYPGSTEAFF; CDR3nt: TGTGCCAGCAGTCGGTACCCGGGGAGTACTGAAGCTTTCTTT
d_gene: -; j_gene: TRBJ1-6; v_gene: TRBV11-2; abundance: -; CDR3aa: CASSLGGELTRNSPLHF; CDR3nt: TGTGCCAGCAGCTTAGGGGGAGAACTAACGAGGAATTCACCCCTCCACTTT
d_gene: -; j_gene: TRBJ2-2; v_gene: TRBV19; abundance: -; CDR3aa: CASTEGGYTGELFF; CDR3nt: TGTGCCAGTACGGAAGGGGGATACACCGGGGAGCTGTTTTTT
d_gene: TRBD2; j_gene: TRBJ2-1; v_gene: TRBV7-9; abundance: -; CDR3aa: CASSLATSGRVSNEQFF; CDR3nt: TGTGCCAGCAGCTTAGCGACTAGCGGGAGAGTGAGTAATGAGCAGTTCTTC
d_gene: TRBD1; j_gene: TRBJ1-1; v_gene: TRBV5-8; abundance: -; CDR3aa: CASSLFRGPTEAFF; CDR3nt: TGTGCCAGCAGCTTGTTTAGGGGGCCCACTGAAGCTTTCTTT
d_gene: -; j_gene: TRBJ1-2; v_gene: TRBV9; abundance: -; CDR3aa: CASSVSGGSLYGYTF; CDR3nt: TGTGCCAGCAGCGTATCTGGGGGCTCCCTCTATGGCTACACCTTC
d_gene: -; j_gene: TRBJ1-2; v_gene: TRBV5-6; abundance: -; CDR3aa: CASGWANNYGYTF; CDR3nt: TGTGCCAGCGGGTGGGCCAATAACTATGGCTACACCTTC
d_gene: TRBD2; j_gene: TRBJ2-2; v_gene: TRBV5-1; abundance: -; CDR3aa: CASSHRTSGGYDSGELFF; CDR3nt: TGCGCCAGCAGCCACCGGACTAGCGGGGGGTATGATTCCGGGGAGCTGTTTTTT